The entry that follows covers one T cell receptor beta chain sequence. The target antigen is unknown. Its ends do not fully match the called genes, so a read error is possible. The CDR3 spans 13 residues. The germline V gene has CDR1 LGHNA and CDR2 YSLEER. This record belongs to a study of cytomegalovirus exposure and HLA in healthy donors. Both 60 Vbeta primers and 13 Jbeta primers went into the PCR. Produced via immunoSEQ multiplex PCR; TCRdb's table is partial and in-frame only. The sample lists some 78,000 clones, around 70% occurring once. Findings and limits, study-wide: With further analysis later on, most CMV-associated TCR beta chains appeared HLA-restricted.

Specimen: PBMCs. The TCR was taken from a woman aged 40 to 49 in good health and CMV-seropositive. The chain has TRBV4-3 and TRBJ1-1; D gene unclear. The DNA of the CDR3 is TGCGCCAGCAGCCAAGTTGAGAACCCTGAAGCTTTCTTT. Residues: CASSQVENPEAFF.